The rows below give T cell receptor beta chains drawn from one sample of a study of cytomegalovirus exposure and HLA in healthy donors. Data came from immunoSEQ multiplex PCR; TCRdb stores just in-frame clones and leaves some out. The repertoire includes under 200,000 clones, 80% to 90% of them detected once, and approximately 2% sits in the top ten. The sequenced material came from PBMCs. The receptors come from a woman between 18 and 29 years old in good health and CMV-seronegative. CDR3s include the opening cysteine and the closing phenylalanine or tryptophan. The order of the fields is D gene, J gene, V gene, clone size, CDR3 protein, CDR3 DNA. D genes are given only for firm matches. Some rows mark clone size as missing; the rest say once, few, many or name a class of expanded clone.

d_call: NA; j_call: TRBJ1-2; v_call: TRBV28; clone_size: NA; cdr3_aa: CASSLDGGRYGYTF; cdr3_nt: TGTGCCAGCAGTTTGGACGGGGGGAGGTATGGCTACACCTTC
d_call: NA; j_call: TRBJ2-1; v_call: TRBV28; clone_size: NA; cdr3_aa: CASSLLEGEQFF; cdr3_nt: TGTGCCAGCAGTTTACTTGAGGGTGAGCAGTTCTTC
d_call: TRBD1; j_call: TRBJ1-2; v_call: TRBV5-1; clone_size: NA; cdr3_aa: CASSLTGTGAYGYTF; cdr3_nt: TGCGCCAGCAGCTTAACCGGGACAGGGGCCTATGGCTACACCTTC
d_call: NA; j_call: TRBJ2-7; v_call: TRBV9; clone_size: NA; cdr3_aa: CASSVPLRERSPYEQYF; cdr3_nt: TGTGCCAGCAGCGTACCCCTCCGTGAGCGGAGTCCCTACGAGCAGTACTTC
d_call: NA; j_call: TRBJ2-7; v_call: TRBV28; clone_size: NA; cdr3_aa: CASSQTGYEQYF; cdr3_nt: TGTGCCAGCAGTCAGACAGGATACGAGCAGTACTTC
d_call: NA; j_call: TRBJ1-5; v_call: TRBV7-8; clone_size: few; cdr3_aa: CASSYTGLGNQPQHF; cdr3_nt: TGTGCCAGCAGCTATACCGGGTTGGGCAATCAGCCCCAGCATTTT
d_call: NA; j_call: TRBJ1-1; v_call: TRBV5-1; clone_size: NA; cdr3_aa: CASSLVQLNTEAFF; cdr3_nt: TGCGCCAGCAGCTTGGTTCAGTTAAACACTGAAGCTTTCTTT
d_call: NA; j_call: TRBJ1-1; v_call: TRBV7-9; clone_size: NA; cdr3_aa: CASSLGDFDTEAFF; cdr3_nt: TGTGCCAGCAGCTTAGGGGACTTCGACACTGAAGCTTTCTTT
d_call: NA; j_call: TRBJ2-2; v_call: TRBV5-1; clone_size: NA; cdr3_aa: CASSPGTGELFF; cdr3_nt: TGCGCCAGCAGCCCGGGCACCGGGGAGCTGTTTTTT
d_call: TRBD1; j_call: TRBJ1-5; v_call: TRBV11-2; clone_size: few; cdr3_aa: CASSLGQGAWQPQHF; cdr3_nt: TGTGCCAGCAGCTTAGGGCAGGGGGCCTGGCAGCCCCAGCATTTT
d_call: TRBD1; j_call: TRBJ2-3; v_call: TRBV9; clone_size: NA; cdr3_aa: CASSVNGQGLDTQYF; cdr3_nt: TGTGCCAGCAGCGTAAACGGACAGGGCTTGGATACGCAGTATTTT
d_call: NA; j_call: TRBJ1-1; v_call: TRBV18; clone_size: few; cdr3_aa: CASSPKTGSTEAFF; cdr3_nt: TGTGCCAGCTCACCAAAGACGGGGAGCACTGAAGCTTTCTTT
d_call: TRBD1; j_call: TRBJ2-5; v_call: TRBV28; clone_size: once; cdr3_aa: CASSRTSGQGLREQYF; cdr3_nt: TGTGCCAGCAGCCGAACGAGCGGACAGGGCCTTCGAGAGCAGTACTTC
d_call: NA; j_call: TRBJ2-3; v_call: TRBV27; clone_size: NA; cdr3_aa: CASSLRQINTDTQYF; cdr3_nt: TGTGCCAGCAGTTTAAGACAGATCAACACAGATACGCAGTATTTT
d_call: NA; j_call: TRBJ1-4; v_call: TRBV6-1; clone_size: NA; cdr3_aa: CASARGGVEKLFF; cdr3_nt: TGTGCCAGCGCCCGAGGGGGGGTTGAAAAACTGTTTTTT
d_call: NA; j_call: TRBJ2-5; v_call: TRBV5-1; clone_size: NA; cdr3_aa: CASSGETQYF; cdr3_nt: TGCGCCAGCAGTGGCGAGACCCAGTACTTC
d_call: TRBD1; j_call: TRBJ2-2; v_call: TRBV27; clone_size: NA; cdr3_aa: CASSFRGTNTGELFF; cdr3_nt: TGTGCCAGCAGTTTCAGGGGGACGAACACCGGGGAGCTGTTTTTT
d_call: TRBD2; j_call: TRBJ2-3; v_call: TRBV28; clone_size: NA; cdr3_aa: CASSFFLAGGPGQYF; cdr3_nt: TGTGCCAGCAGTTTTTTTCTAGCGGGAGGGCCGGGGCAGTATTTT
d_call: NA; j_call: TRBJ1-1; v_call: TRBV28; clone_size: NA; cdr3_aa: CATAGGLGTEAFF; cdr3_nt: TGTGCCACCGCCGGTGGGCTTGGCACTGAAGCTTTCTTT
d_call: NA; j_call: TRBJ2-5; v_call: TRBV7-9; clone_size: NA; cdr3_aa: CASSLNAGETQYF; cdr3_nt: TGTGCCAGCAGCTTAAACGCGGGGGAGACCCAGTACTTC
d_call: NA; j_call: TRBJ1-1; v_call: TRBV5-1; clone_size: NA; cdr3_aa: CASSLASGGDTEAFF; cdr3_nt: TGCGCCAGCAGCTTGGCCAGCGGAGGGGACACTGAAGCTTTCTTT
d_call: TRBD2; j_call: TRBJ2-2; v_call: TRBV6-1; clone_size: NA; cdr3_aa: CASSEGGLPDTGELFF; cdr3_nt: TGTGCCAGCAGTGAAGGGGGACTACCAGACACCGGGGAGCTGTTTTTT